A selection of T cell receptor beta chains follows, all from one sample in a study of cytomegalovirus exposure and HLA in healthy donors. Clones were read by immunoSEQ multiplex PCR, and TCRdb kept only the in-frame ones, dropping some. The table shows some 160,000 clones, with around 77% occurring only once. The specimen was PBMCs. Source of these receptors: a man between 60 and 75 years old in good health and CMV-seronegative. The CDR3 runs from the conserved cysteine through the conserved F or W. A D gene is named only where the DNA matches it firmly. A row's size may be missing; if present it is once, few, many or a size class.

j_call d_call v_call clone_size cdr3_aa cdr3_nt
TRBJ1-1 NA TRBV7-9 NA CASSLGWLGAGNTEAFF TGTGCCAGCAGCTTAGGCTGGCTAGGGGCAGGGAACACTGAAGCTTTCTTT
TRBJ1-2 TRBD1 TRBV4-1 few CASSPNRDSLYGYTF TGCGCCAGCAGCCCAAATAGGGACAGCCTCTATGGCTACACCTTC
TRBJ1-2 NA TRBV5-1 NA CASTQEANYGYPF TGCGCCAGCACACAGGAAGCTAACTATGGCTACCCCTTC
TRBJ2-5 NA TRBV25-1 NA CASSELRGSETQYF TGTGCCAGCAGTGAATTGAGAGGAAGCGAGACCCAGTACTTC
TRBJ2-1 TRBD2 TRBV2 NA CASSDLRGGYNEQFF TGTGCCAGCAGTGATTTGCGGGGGGGCTACAATGAGCAGTTCTTC
TRBJ1-4 NA TRBV12-5 NA CASGLGASEKLFF TGTGCTAGTGGTTTAGGGGCATCTGAAAAACTGTTTTTT
TRBJ2-7 TRBD1 TRBV6-6 NA CASSPVRTGGGEQYF TGTGCCAGCAGCCCGGTGAGGACAGGGGGCGGCGAGCAGTACTTC
TRBJ1-4 TRBD1 TRBV4-3 NA CASSQTGGDEKLFF TGCGCCAGCAGCCAAACAGGGGGCGATGAAAAACTGTTTTTT
TRBJ2-7 NA TRBV7-9 NA CASSLVSFYEQYF TGTGCCAGCAGCTTAGTGTCCTTCTACGAGCAGTACTTC
TRBJ2-3 NA TRBV2 few CASNRQSSTDTQYF TGTGCCAGCAATCGACAGTCTAGCACAGATACGCAGTATTTT
TRBJ1-1 NA TRBV6-5 NA CASSYGGKAFF TGTGCCAGCAGTTACGGGGGGAAAGCTTTCTTT
TRBJ2-7 TRBD1 TRBV7-9 NA CASSLGMGTGGYEQYF TGTGCCAGCAGCTTAGGGATGGGGACAGGGGGCTACGAGCAGTACTTC
TRBJ1-6 TRBD1 TRBV27 NA CASSTPTGTNSYNSPLHF TGTGCCAGCAGTACGCCGACAGGGACAAACTCCTATAATTCACCCCTCCACTTT
TRBJ1-1 NA TRBV6-5 NA CASYRDTEAFF TGTGCCAGTTACAGGGACACTGAAGCTTTCTTT
TRBJ2-7 TRBD1 TRBV5-6 NA CASSSLRDRETYEQYF TGTGCCAGCAGCTCCCTCCGGGACAGAGAAACCTACGAGCAGTACTTC
TRBJ1-2 TRBD1 TRBV6-1 NA CASSGDRGILGYTF TGTGCCAGCAGTGGGGACAGGGGGATTTTGGGCTACACCTTC
TRBJ1-5 TRBD1 TRBV5-1 NA CASSTTGEGDQPQNF TGCGCCAGCAGCACAACAGGGGAAGGGGATCAGCCCCAGAATTTT
TRBJ2-7 NA TRBV28 NA CASTPATGYEQYF TGTGCCAGCACCCCTGCCACAGGCTACGAGCAGTACTTC
TRBJ1-4 NA TRBV10-2 NA CASSETGREEKLFF TGCGCCAGCAGTGAGACAGGGAGGGAAGAAAAACTGTTTTTT
TRBJ1-5 TRBD1 TRBV9 NA CASSVTGDQPQHF TGTGCCAGCAGCGTCACAGGGGATCAGCCCCAGCATTTT
TRBJ2-3 TRBD2 TRBV2 NA CASSPLSGVTDTQYF TGTGCCAGCAGCCCGCTTAGCGGGGTTACAGATACGCAGTATTTT
TRBJ2-5 TRBD2 TRBV5-6 NA CATSTSGSRETQYF TGTGCCACCTCGACTAGCGGGAGTAGAGAGACCCAGTACTTC
TRBJ1-4 TRBD1 TRBV5-1 NA CASSLEGGTGAEKLFF TGCGCCAGCAGCTTGGAGGGCGGGACAGGAGCTGAAAAACTGTTTTTT
TRBJ2-1 TRBD2 TRBV6-1 NA CASSRVAGVGNEQFF TGTGCCAGCAGTAGAGTAGCGGGAGTTGGTAATGAGCAGTTCTTC
TRBJ2-7 TRBD1 TRBV6-1 once CASRFGQGASGEQYF TGTGCCAGCAGATTCGGACAGGGGGCATCGGGTGAGCAGTACTTC
TRBJ1-4 TRBD1 TRBV10-3 NA CAIRGDRYNEKLFF TGTGCCATCAGGGGGGACAGGTATAATGAAAAACTGTTTTTT
TRBJ1-1 TRBD1 TRBV7-9 NA CAIDSGGEAFF TGTGCCATCGACTCAGGGGGTGAAGCTTTCTTT
TRBJ2-7 TRBD2 TRBV7-7 NA CASSLGLAGEGYEQYF TGTGCCAGCAGCCTGGGACTAGCGGGAGAGGGCTACGAGCAGTACTTC
TRBJ1-1 TRBD1 TRBV6-5 NA CASTGQGAASTEAFF TGTGCCAGTACCGGACAGGGGGCAGCAAGCACTGAAGCTTTCTTT
TRBJ1-3 TRBD1 TRBV9 NA CASSVGTGDLSGNTIYF TGTGCCAGCAGCGTAGGGACAGGAGATCTCTCTGGAAACACCATATATTTT